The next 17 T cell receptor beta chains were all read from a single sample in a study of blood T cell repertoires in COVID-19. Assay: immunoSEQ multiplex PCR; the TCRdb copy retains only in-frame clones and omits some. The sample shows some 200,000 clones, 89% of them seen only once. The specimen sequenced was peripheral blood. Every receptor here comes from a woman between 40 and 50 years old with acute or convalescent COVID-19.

The CDR3 sequence is CASSLDELAGVYTDTQYF. DNA of the CDR3: TGTGCCAGCAGCTTAGATGAACTAGCGGGGGTGTACACAGATACGCAGTATTTT. The chain employs TRBV11-2 and TRBJ2-3; 11 bases agree with TRBD2. The CDR3 consists of 18 residues. CDR1 is SGHAT, CDR2 FQNNGV, per germline. Trimming took 0 bases from V and 2 from J; bases not matched to a gene: 7.

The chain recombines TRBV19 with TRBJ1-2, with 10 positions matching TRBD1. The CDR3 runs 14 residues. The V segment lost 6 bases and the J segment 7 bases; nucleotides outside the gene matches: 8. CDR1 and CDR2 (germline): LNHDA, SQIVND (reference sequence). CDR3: CASRRDRGGGGYTF. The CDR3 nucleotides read TGTGCCAGTAGACGGGACAGGGGAGGAGGTGGCTACACCTTC.

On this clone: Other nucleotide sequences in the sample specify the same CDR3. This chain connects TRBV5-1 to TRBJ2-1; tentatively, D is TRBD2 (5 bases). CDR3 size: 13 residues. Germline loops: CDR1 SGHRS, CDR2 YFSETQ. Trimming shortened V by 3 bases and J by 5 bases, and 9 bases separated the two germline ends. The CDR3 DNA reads TGCGCCAGCAGCTCCAGCGGAGACAATGAGCAGTTCTTC. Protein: CASSSSGDNEQFF.

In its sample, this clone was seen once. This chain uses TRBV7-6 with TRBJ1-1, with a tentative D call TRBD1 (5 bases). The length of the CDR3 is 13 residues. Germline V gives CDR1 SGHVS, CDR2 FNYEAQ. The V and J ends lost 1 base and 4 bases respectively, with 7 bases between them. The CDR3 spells CASSLGGVTEAFF. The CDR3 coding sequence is TGTGCCAGCAGCTTAGGGGGGGTCACTGAAGCTTTCTTT. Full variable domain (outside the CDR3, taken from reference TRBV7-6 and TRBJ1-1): GAGVSQSPRYKVTKRGQDVALRCDPISGHVSLYWYRQALGQGPEFLTYFNYEAQQDKSGLPNDRFSAERPEGSISTLTIQRTEQRDSAMYRCASSLGGVTEAFFGQGTRLTVV.

DNA of the CDR3: TGTGCCACCAGAGGGGACAGGGACTACAATGAGCAGTTCTTC. Protein sequence: CATRGDRDYNEQFF. The J gene is TRBJ2-1, the V gene TRBV24-1, with 9 bases fitting TRBD1. V dropped 7 bases and J dropped 3; count of bases not matched to a gene: 3. The CDR3 has 14 amino acids. Germline V CDR1 and CDR2: KGHDR, SFDVKD.

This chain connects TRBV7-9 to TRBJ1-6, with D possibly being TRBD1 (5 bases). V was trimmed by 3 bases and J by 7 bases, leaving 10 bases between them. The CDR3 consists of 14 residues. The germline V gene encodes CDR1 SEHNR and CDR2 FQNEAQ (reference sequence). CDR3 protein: CASSLWEGNSPLHF. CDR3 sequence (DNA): TGTGCCAGCAGCTTGTGGGAGGGGAATTCACCCCTCCACTTT.

CDR3 DNA sequence: TGTGCCAGCTCATTACAGGGGGGTGCCTCTGGAAACACCATATATTTT. Translation gives CASSLQGGASGNTIYF. This sequence joins TRBV18 and TRBJ1-3, with 8 bases matching TRBD1. Per germline, CDR1 KGHSH and CDR2 LQKENI. CDR3 length: 16 residues. J was trimmed by 0 bases and V by 5 bases; bases with no gene match: 6.

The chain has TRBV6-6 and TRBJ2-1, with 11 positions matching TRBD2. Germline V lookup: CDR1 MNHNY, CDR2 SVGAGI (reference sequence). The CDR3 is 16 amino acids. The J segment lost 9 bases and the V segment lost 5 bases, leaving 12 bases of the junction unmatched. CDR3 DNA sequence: TGTGCCAGCAGTCGACAAGGGACTAGCGGAATAAGTGAGCAGTTCTTC. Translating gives CASSRQGTSGISEQFF.

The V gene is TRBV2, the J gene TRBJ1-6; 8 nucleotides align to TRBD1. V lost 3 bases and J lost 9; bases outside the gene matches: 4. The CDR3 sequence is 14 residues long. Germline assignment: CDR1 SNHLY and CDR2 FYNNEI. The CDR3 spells CASSDRTGISPLHF. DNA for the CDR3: TGTGCCAGCAGTGACCGGACAGGGATTTCACCCCTCCACTTT.

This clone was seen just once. The CDR3 DNA reads as TGTGCCAGCAGGGCTGACAGTTTCACTGAAGCTTTCTTT. Its translation is CASRADSFTEAFF. The V call is TRBV2, the J call TRBJ1-1; the D gene is possibly TRBD1 (5 bases). Germline CDR1 reads SNHLY; CDR2 reads FYNNEI. The CDR3 sequence is 13 residues long. The V end lost 6 bases, the J end lost 4 bases, and 12 bases lay between the germline ends.

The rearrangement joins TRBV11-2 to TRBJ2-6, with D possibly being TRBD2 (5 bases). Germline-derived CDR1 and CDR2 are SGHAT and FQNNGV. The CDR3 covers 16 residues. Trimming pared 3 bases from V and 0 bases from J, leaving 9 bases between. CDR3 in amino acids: CASSFSRGSGANVLTF. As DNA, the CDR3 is TGTGCCAGCAGCTTCAGCCGGGGCTCTGGGGCCAACGTCCTGACTTTC.

CDR3 region: CASSSPGEANYGYTF. CDR3 DNA: TGTGCCAGCAGCTCTCCGGGGGAAGCAAACTATGGCTACACCTTC. V is TRBV5-4 and J is TRBJ1-2; possible D gene TRBD1, 5 bases. The CDR3 sequence is 15 residues long. The germline gives CDR1 SGHNT, CDR2 YYREEE (reference sequence). Trimming took 3 bases from V and 2 from J, leaving 14 bases between them.

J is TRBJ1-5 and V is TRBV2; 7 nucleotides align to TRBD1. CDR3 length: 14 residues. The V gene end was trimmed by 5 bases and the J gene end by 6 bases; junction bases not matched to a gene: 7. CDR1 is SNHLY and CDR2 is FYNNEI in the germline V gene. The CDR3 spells CASSSDRVTQPQHF. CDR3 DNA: TGTGCCAGCAGTAGTGACAGGGTAACTCAGCCCCAGCATTTT.

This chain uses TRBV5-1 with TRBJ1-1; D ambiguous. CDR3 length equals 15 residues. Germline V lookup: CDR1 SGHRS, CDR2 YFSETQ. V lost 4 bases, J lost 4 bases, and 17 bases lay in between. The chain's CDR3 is CASSDGWTEGTEAFF. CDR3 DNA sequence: TGCGCCAGCAGCGACGGGTGGACTGAGGGCACTGAAGCTTTCTTT.

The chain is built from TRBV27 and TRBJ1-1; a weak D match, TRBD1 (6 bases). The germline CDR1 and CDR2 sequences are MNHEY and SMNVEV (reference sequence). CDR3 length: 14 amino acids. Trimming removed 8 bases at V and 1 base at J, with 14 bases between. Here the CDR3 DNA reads TGTGCCAGCGGCTTGGGACACCGGAACACTGAAGCTTTCTTT. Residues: CASGLGHRNTEAFF.

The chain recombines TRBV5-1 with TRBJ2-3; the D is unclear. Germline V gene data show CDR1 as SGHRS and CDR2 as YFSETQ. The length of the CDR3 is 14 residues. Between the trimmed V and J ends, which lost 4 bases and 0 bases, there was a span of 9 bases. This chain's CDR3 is CASSPARSTDTQYF. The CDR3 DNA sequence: TGCGCCAGCAGCCCTGCTAGGAGCACAGATACGCAGTATTTT.

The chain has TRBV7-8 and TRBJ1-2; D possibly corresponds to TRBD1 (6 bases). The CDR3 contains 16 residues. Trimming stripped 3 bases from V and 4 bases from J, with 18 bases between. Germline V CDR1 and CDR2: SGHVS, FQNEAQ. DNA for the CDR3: TGTGCCAGCAGCTTCGAGGATGGGGGCGTTTTCTATGGCTACACCTTC. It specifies CASSFEDGGVFYGYTF.